These 2 T cell receptor beta chains were sequenced from one sample in a study of graft-versus-host responses after intestinal transplantation. These receptors have no identified antigens. The assay was immunoSEQ multiplex PCR, and TCRdb's table has in-frame clones only and misses some. Of about 100,000 clones in the sample, more than 75% were seen once. Sequencing used unstimulated CD4+ T cells sorted from spleen or lymph node cells, obtained before intestinal transplant. The receptors shown here come from a human donor who received an intestinal transplant.

The rearrangement uses TRBV11-2 and TRBJ1-6; TRBD1 matches at 8 bases. The V gene end was trimmed by 0 bases and the J gene end by 12 bases; junction bases not matched to a gene: 4. CDR3 length: 14 amino acids. CDR1 SGHAT and CDR2 FQNNGV come from the germline V gene. CDR3 amino acids: CASSLDRGHLPLHF. The CDR3 nucleotides read TGTGCCAGCAGCTTAGACAGGGGGCACTTACCCCTCCACTTT.

With respect to this clone: The junction does not match germline at one end; this may be a read error. The V and J genes are TRBV18 and TRBJ2-3; 8 bases are shared with TRBD2. The CDR3 has 17 residues. The germline V gene has CDR1 KGHSH and CDR2 LQKENI. The CDR3 spells CASSPVSGGPGTNTQYF. The CDR3 nucleotides are TGTGCCAGCTCACCGGTCAGCGGGGGCCCCGGCACAAATACGCAGTATTTT.